The 15 T cell receptor beta chains below all came from one sample that was sequenced in a study of blood T cell repertoires in COVID-19. Produced via immunoSEQ multiplex PCR; TCRdb's table is partial and in-frame only. This table holds some 25,000 clones, 81% found once. Sequencing input: peripheral blood. The receptors were sampled from a woman in her 70s with COVID-19, enrolled during active disease.

The chain employs TRBV24-1 and TRBJ2-5, with D possibly being TRBD1 (5 bases). Trimming removed 4 bases at V and 5 bases at J, with 7 bases between. The CDR3 totals 12 residues. Per the germline V gene, CDR1 is KGHDR and CDR2 is SFDVKD. In DNA, the CDR3 is TGTGCCACCAGTGAGGGGCGTGAGACCCAGTACTTC. Its protein is CATSEGRETQYF.

The V and J genes are TRBV4-1 and TRBJ1-1; D ambiguous. CDR1 is MGHRA and CDR2 is YSYEKL in the germline V gene. This CDR3 has 15 residues. V lost 0 bases and J 4 bases, leaving 12 bases between the germline ends. The CDR3 DNA reads TGCGCCAGCAGCCAAGAGGAGGGATGGGGCACTGAAGCTTTCTTT. Translating it yields CASSQEEGWGTEAFF.

The chain combines TRBV7-2 with TRBJ2-5; D is possibly TRBD1 (5 bases). The CDR3 covers 15 residues. Germline V lookup: CDR1 SGHTA, CDR2 FQGNSA. The V end was cut by 5 bases, the J end by 5 bases, with 18 bases between. CDR3 coding DNA: TGTGCCAGCAGCCAGAGCCTACCACCAGGGGAGACCCAGTACTTC. It codes for CASSQSLPPGETQYF.

The rearrangement links TRBV7-3 to TRBJ2-3; 9 bases align to TRBD2. Germline V gene data show CDR1 as SGHTA and CDR2 as FQGTGA. Trimming at V came to 7 bases and at J to 2 bases, leaving 7 bases not matched to a gene. CDR3 size: 15 residues. The CDR3 here is CASTAGTSITDTQYF. CDR3 DNA: TGTGCCAGCACCGCCGGGACTAGCATCACAGATACGCAGTATTTT.

The gene calls are TRBV19 and TRBJ2-1, with TRBD2 identical over 7 bases. CDR3 size: 13 residues. The V gene's germline CDR1 is LNHDA and CDR2 SQIVND (reference sequence). J gave up 9 bases and V 3 bases, and 5 bases lay outside the gene matches. The CDR3 reads CASSIRGEGEQFF. The CDR3 nucleotides read TGTGCCAGTAGTATTCGGGGGGAGGGTGAGCAGTTCTTC.

J is TRBJ1-2 and V is TRBV5-4, with D possibly matching TRBD1 (6 bases). Germline values: CDR1 SGHNT, CDR2 YYREEE (reference sequence). The CDR3 has 13 residues. The V gene lost 3 bases and the J gene lost 7 bases, with 13 bases spanning the gap. The CDR3 is CASSSPTGFGYTF. The CDR3, as DNA: TGTGCCAGCAGCTCACCAACAGGGTTTGGCTACACCTTC. Complete variable domain (other parts from reference TRBV5-4 and TRBJ1-2): ETGVTQSPTHLIKTRGQQVTLRCSSQSGHNTVSWYQQALGQGPQFIFQYYREEENGRGNFPPRFSGLQFPNYSSELNVNALELDDSALYLCASSSPTGFGYTFGSGTRLTVV.

This clone has only a few counts. V is TRBV14 and J is TRBJ2-1; TRBD2 aligns across 10 bases. J lost 6 bases, V lost 0 bases, and 5 bases had no gene match. CDR3 length: 16 amino acids. The germline V gene encodes CDR1 SGHDN and CDR2 FVKESK. The CDR3 spells CASSQDQREGFNEQFF. CDR3 DNA: TGTGCCAGCAGCCAAGATCAGCGGGAGGGTTTCAATGAGCAGTTCTTC.

The chain combines TRBV29-1 with TRBJ2-1; 9 bases align to TRBD2. This CDR3 has 18 amino acids. Germline-derived CDR1 and CDR2 are SQVTM and ANQGSEA. The V segment lost 8 bases and the J segment 0 bases; nucleotides outside the gene matches: 17. The CDR3 loop is CSLVLPKRGAHSYNEQFF. The CDR3 DNA reads as TGCAGCCTCGTTCTCCCCAAGCGGGGGGCCCACTCCTACAATGAGCAGTTCTTC.

The rearrangement joins TRBV11-3 to TRBJ2-1, with D tentatively TRBD2 (6 bases). The CDR3 loop spans 15 amino acids. V was trimmed by 1 base and J by 7 bases, leaving 14 bases between them. Germline CDR1 is SGHNT and CDR2 is YENEEA. The chain's CDR3 is CASSLARGIANEQFF. As DNA, the CDR3 is TGTGCCAGCAGCTTAGCTCGCGGGATAGCTAATGAGCAGTTCTTC.

With regard to this clone: Compared with germline, one end of the junction differs, possibly owing to a read error. V gene TRBV7-7 combines with J gene TRBJ2-2; a weak D match, TRBD2 (6 bases). The CDR3 consists of 15 residues. Germline V gene data show CDR1 as SSHAT and CDR2 as FNYEAQ (reference sequence). In DNA form, the CDR3 reads TGTGCTAGCAGCCGAGGGACTGCCGGGACCGGGGAGCTGTTTTTT. This encodes CASSRGTAGTGELFF.

The V gene is TRBV7-3, the J gene TRBJ2-1, with 10 bases matching TRBD2. Germline trimming cut 5 bases from V and 8 bases from J; bases unmatched to any gene: 9. In germline, CDR1 is SGHTA, CDR2 FQGTGA. The CDR3 runs to 15 residues. DNA of the CDR3: TGTGCCAGCAGCGATACGGGACTAGCGAGCGATGAGCAGTTCTTC. It yields the protein CASSDTGLASDEQFF.

V gene TRBV11-2 combines with J gene TRBJ1-6, with 9 bases identical to TRBD1. The junction had 20 bases not matched to a gene; V was cut back by 6 bases and J by 14 bases. Germline assignment: CDR1 SGHAT and CDR2 FQNNGV. This CDR3 comprises 17 residues. The CDR3 DNA reads as TGTGCCAGCAGATCCGTCCGGGAGGGACAGGGCAGATTAGCCCTCCACTTT. Its protein product is CASRSVREGQGRLALHF.

CDR3 sequence (DNA): TGTGCCAGCTCAGCAATCCCGGGACAGGGGGCGCGAAGCGGGGAGCTGTTTTTT. Translating it yields CASSAIPGQGARSGELFF. V usage is TRBV18 and J usage is TRBJ2-2; 12 nucleotides match TRBD1. Per the germline V gene, CDR1 is KGHSH and CDR2 is LQKENI. The CDR3 is 18 residues long. V shed 5 bases, J shed 7 bases, and the junction held 14 bases outside the gene matches.

The chain couples TRBV7-3 to TRBJ2-1; 14 positions agree with TRBD2. The CDR3 sequence is 16 residues long. After removal of 2 bases from V and 12 bases from J, the junction contained 9 bases not matched to a gene. CDR1 and CDR2 (germline): SGHTA, FQGTGA. This chain's CDR3 is CASSLAQGLAGGPQFF. CDR3 DNA: TGTGCCAGCAGCTTAGCCCAAGGACTAGCGGGAGGTCCGCAGTTCTTC.

In DNA form, the CDR3 reads TGTGCCAGCAGCTCTGCCGGGACAGTTGATTCACCCCTCCACTTT. Its translation is CASSSAGTVDSPLHF. V usage is TRBV11-1 and J usage is TRBJ1-6; 7 bases are shared with TRBD1. Losses at the gene ends were 4 bases for V and 8 bases for J; bases not matched to a gene: 8. CDR3 length: 15 amino acids. Per the germline V gene, CDR1 is SGHAT and CDR2 is FQDESV (reference sequence).